This T cell receptor beta chain was captured by sequencing in a study of blood T cell repertoires in COVID-19 (dated by TCRdb to the early 2020s). Broadly, across the study: Collaborator samples came from the United States, Italy and Spain and covered acute and convalescent phases of COVID-19. A de-identified subject ID, COVID-19 status, age in years and sex were almost always included in the sample metadata. The samples were drawn from two sources: the first 160 participants of the ongoing ImmuneRACE study, and 1,200 or so subjects contributed by 6 global collaborators. The prospective study material was composed of cDNA or gDNA derived from T cells, B-cell-depleted T cells, or PBMCs. A freely available public database, intended as a resource for researchers studying the immune response to SARS-CoV-2, is where the repertoires were released. The dataset comprised deeply sampled blood TCRbeta repertoires from subjects exposed to, actively infected with, or recovered from COVID-19. HLA class I and class II types, where available, came from metadata supplied by the sample provider rather than from assay-based typing.

The research as a whole found: The quantity of clinical and demographic metadata differed by source and by participant and was supplied without curation.

To note about this clone: Which antigen it targets is not known. Per-base quality was not reported, and no clone a single base away is much larger than it.

The CDR3 sequence holds 15 residues, the cysteine and phenylalanine included. CDR3 DNA is the only sequence kept; it has 45 bases, read in frame from the first base. From the germline V gene, CDR1 is SGHTA and CDR2 is FQGTGA. After removal of 8 bases from V and 0 bases from J, the junction retains 7 bases not matched to a gene. Each collaborating institution followed its own protocols to collect whole blood in K2EDTA tubes. Collaborator samples were shipped for TCRbeta analysis as frozen whole blood, isolated PBMCs, or DNA extracted from either sample type. TCRbeta CDR3 regions were amplified from genomic DNA using the immunoSEQ Assay, a bias-controlled multiplex PCR. On the study's bioinformatics: Within the assay, amplification of reference gene primers was used to estimate how many nucleated cells each sample contained. Sequence reads were collapsed and filtered to measure the absolute abundance of every unique TCRbeta CDR3 rearrangement. For each sample, productive Simpson clonality was calculated as the square root of Simpson's diversity index across productive rearrangements. TCRdb carries this immuneACCESS record with in-frame sequences only. Its versions omit some clonotypes, under half of them owing to an unresolved V gene in the studies checked, with the rest unexplained. The V and J calls and clone size are taken from that table; D and trimming were inferred from the DNA. The sample profile shows about 100,000 clones; roughly 85% of them were found once. Of the sample, around a third falls within the top ten clones.

Material: peripheral blood. The rearranged segments are TRBV7-3 and TRBJ2-3; the central 8 bases match TRBD1. The source of this sequence is a man in his 70s with active or convalescent COVID-19. The CDR3 here reads CASAPGQGSTDTQYF. The sequenced DNA is TGTGCCAGCGCTCCCGGACAGGGCAGCACAGATACGCAGTATTTT.